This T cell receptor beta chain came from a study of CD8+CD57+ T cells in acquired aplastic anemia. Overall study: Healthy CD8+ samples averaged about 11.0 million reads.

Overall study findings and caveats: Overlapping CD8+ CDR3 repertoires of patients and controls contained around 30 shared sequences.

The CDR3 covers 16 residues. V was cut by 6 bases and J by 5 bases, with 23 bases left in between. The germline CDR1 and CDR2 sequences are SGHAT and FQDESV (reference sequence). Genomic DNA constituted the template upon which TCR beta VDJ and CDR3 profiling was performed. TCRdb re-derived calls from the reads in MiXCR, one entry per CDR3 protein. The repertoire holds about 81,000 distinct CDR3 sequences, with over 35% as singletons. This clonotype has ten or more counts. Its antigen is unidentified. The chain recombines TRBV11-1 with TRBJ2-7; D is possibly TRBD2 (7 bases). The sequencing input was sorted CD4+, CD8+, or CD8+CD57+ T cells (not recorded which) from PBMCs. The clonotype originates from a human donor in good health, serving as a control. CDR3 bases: TGTGCCAGCAGGTTCCCTTCGGGGGGCGCGTTGGACGAGCAGTACTTC. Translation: CASRFPSGGALDEQYF.